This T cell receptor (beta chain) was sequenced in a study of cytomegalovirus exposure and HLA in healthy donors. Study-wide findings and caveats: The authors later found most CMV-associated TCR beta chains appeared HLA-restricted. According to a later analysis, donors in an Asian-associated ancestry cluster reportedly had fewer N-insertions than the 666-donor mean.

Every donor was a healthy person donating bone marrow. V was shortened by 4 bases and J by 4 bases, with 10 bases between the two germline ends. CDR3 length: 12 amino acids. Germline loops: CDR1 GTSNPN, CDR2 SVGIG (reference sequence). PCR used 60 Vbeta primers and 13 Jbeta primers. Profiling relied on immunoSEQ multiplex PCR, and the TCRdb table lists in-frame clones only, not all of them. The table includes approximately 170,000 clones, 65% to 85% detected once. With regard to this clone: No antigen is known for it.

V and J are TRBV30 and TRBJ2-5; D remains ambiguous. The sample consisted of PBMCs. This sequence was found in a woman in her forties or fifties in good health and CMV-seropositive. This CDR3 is CAWTVNRETQYF. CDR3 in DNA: TGTGCCTGGACGGTGAATCGAGAGACCCAGTACTTC.